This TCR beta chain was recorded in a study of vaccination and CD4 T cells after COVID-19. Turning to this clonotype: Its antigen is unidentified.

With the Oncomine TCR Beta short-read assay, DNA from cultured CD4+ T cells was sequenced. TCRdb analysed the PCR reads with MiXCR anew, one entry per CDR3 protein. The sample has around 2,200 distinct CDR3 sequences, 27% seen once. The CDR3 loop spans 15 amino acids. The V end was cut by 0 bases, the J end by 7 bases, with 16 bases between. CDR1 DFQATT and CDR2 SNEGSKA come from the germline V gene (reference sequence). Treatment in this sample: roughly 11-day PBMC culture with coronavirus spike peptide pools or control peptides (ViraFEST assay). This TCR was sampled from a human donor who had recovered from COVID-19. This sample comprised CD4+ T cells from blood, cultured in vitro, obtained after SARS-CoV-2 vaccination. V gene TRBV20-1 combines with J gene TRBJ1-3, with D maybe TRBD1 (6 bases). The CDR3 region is CSARDEYRDLNTIYF. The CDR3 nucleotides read TGCAGTGCTAGAGATGAGTACAGGGATCTGAACACCATATATTTT.